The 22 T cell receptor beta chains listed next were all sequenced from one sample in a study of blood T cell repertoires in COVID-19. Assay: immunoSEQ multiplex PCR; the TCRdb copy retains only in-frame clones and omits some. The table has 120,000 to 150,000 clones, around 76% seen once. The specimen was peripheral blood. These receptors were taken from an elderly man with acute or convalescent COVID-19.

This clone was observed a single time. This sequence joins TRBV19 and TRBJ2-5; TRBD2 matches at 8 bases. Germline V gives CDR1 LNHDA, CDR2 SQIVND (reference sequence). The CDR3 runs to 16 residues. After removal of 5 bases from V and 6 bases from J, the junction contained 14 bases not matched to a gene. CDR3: CASSDPGGALSKTQYF. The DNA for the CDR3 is TGTGCCAGTAGTGACCCGGGGGGGGCGCTAAGTAAGACCCAGTACTTC.

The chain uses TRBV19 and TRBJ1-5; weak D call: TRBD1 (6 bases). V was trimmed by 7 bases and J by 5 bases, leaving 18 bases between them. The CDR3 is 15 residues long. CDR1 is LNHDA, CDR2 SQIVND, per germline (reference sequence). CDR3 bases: TGTGCCAGTAACCCGGCACAGGGCGCATATCAGCCCCAGCATTTT. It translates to CASNPAQGAYQPQHF. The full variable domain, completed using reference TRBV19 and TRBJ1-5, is DGGITQSPKYLFRKEGQNVTLSCEQNLNHDAMYWYRQDPGQGLRLIYYSQIVNDFQKGDIAEGYSVSREKKESFPLTVTSAQKNPTAFYLCASNPAQGAYQPQHFGDGTRLSIL.

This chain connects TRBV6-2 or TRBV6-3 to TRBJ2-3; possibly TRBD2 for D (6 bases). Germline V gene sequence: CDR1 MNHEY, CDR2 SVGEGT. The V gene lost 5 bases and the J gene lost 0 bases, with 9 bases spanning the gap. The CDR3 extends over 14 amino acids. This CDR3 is CASSSGPSTDTQYF. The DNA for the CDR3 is TGTGCCAGCAGTAGCGGGCCTAGCACAGATACGCAGTATTTT.

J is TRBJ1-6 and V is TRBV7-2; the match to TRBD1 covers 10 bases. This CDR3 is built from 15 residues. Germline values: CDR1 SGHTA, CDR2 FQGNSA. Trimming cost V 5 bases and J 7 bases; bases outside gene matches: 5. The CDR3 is CASSVDRGSNSPLHF. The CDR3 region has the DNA TGTGCCAGCAGCGTGGACAGGGGGTCGAATTCACCCCTCCACTTT.

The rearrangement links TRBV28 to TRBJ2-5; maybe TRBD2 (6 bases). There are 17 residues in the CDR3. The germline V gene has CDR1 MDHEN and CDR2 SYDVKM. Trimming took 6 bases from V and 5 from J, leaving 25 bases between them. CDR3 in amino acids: CASRGPRRAGGRETQYF. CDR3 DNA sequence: TGTGCCAGCAGGGGCCCCCGCCGGGCAGGAGGGAGGGAGACCCAGTACTTC.

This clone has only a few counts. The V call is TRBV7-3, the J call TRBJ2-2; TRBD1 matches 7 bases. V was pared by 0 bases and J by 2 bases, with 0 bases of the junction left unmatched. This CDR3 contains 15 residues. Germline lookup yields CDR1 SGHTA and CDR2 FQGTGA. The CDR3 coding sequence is TGTGCCAGCAGCTTAACAGGGGGCAACACCGGGGAGCTGTTTTTT. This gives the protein CASSLTGGNTGELFF.

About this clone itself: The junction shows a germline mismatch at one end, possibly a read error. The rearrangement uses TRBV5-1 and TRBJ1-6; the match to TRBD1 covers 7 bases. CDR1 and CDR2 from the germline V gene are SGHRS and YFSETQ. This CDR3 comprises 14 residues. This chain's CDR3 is CASSLTGDNSPLHF. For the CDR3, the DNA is TGCGCCAGCAGCTTGACAGGGGATAACTCACCCCTCCACTTT.

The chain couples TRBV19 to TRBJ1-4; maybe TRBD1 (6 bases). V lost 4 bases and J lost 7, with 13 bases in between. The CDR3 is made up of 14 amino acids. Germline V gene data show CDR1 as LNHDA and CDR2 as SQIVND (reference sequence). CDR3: CASSTQRTVEKLFF. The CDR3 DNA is TGTGCCAGTAGTACTCAAAGGACAGTTGAAAAACTGTTTTTT.

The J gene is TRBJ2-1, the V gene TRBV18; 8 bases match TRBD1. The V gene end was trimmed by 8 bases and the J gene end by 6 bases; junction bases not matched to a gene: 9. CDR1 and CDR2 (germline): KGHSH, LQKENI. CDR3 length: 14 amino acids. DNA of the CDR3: TGTGCCAGCCGACTTGGACAGGGAGCCAATGAGCAGTTCTTC. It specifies CASRLGQGANEQFF.

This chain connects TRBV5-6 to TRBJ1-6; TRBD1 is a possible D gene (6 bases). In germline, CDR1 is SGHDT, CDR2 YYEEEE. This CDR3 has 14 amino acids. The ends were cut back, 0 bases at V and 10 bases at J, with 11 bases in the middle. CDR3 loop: CASSLVDRQSPLHF. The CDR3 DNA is TGTGCCAGCAGCTTGGTCGACAGGCAATCACCCCTCCACTTT.

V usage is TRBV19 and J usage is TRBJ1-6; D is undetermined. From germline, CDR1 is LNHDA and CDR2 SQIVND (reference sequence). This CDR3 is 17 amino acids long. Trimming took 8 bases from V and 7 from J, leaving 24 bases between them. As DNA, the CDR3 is TGTGCCAGTGCCCGAGGCGACCGACCCGGAAGGAATTCACCCCTCCACTTT. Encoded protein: CASARGDRPGRNSPLHF.

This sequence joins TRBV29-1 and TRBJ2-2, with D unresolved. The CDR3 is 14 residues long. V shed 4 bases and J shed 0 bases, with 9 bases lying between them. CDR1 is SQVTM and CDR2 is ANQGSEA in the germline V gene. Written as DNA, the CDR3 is TGCAGCGTTGCTCTGAGCACGAACACCGGGGAGCTGTTTTTT. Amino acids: CSVALSTNTGELFF.

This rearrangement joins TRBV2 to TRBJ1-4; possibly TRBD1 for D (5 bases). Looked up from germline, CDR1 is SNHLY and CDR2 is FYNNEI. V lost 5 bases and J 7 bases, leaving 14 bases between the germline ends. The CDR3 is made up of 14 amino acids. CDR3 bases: TGTGCCAGCAGTCCCGGGACTACCCGTGAAAAACTGTTTTTT. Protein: CASSPGTTREKLFF.

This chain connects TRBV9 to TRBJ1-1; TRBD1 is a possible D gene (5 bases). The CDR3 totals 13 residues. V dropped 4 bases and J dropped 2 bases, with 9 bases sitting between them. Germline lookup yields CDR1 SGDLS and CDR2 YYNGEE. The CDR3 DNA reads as TGTGCCAGCAGCCAACAGGTAAACACTGAAGCTTTCTTT. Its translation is CASSQQVNTEAFF.

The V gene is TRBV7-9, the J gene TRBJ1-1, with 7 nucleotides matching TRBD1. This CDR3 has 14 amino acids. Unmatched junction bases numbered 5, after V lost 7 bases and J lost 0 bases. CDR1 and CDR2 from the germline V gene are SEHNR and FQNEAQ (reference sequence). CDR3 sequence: CASNPGQLNTEAFF. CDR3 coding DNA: TGTGCCAGCAACCCGGGACAGCTGAACACTGAAGCTTTCTTT.

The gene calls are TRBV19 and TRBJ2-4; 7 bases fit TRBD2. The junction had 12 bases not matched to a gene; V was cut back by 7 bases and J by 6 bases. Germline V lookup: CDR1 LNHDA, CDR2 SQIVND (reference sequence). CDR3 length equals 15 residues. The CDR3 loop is CASNLLGGKGNIQYF. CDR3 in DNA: TGTGCCAGTAACCTCTTGGGGGGGAAGGGAAACATTCAGTACTTC.

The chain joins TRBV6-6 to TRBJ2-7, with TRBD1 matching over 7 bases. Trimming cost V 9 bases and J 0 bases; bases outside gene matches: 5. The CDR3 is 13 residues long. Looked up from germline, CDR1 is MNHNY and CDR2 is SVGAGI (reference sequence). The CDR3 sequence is CASGTVSSYEQYF. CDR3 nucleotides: TGTGCCAGTGGGACAGTGAGCTCCTACGAGCAGTACTTC.

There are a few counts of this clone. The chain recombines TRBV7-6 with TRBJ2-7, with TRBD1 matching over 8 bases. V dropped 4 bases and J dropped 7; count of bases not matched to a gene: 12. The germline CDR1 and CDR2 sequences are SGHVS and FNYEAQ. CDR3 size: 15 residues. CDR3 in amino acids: CASSSLTGASGEQYF. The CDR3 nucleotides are TGTGCCAGCAGCTCGTTGACAGGGGCCTCCGGGGAGCAGTACTTC.

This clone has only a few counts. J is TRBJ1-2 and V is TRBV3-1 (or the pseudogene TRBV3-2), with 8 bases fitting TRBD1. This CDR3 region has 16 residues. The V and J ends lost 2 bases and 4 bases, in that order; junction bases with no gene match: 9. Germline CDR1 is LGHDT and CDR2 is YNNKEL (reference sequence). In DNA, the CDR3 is TGTGCCAGCAGCCAAAGTGGCCGACAGGGGAGCTATGGCTACACCTTC. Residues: CASSQSGRQGSYGYTF.

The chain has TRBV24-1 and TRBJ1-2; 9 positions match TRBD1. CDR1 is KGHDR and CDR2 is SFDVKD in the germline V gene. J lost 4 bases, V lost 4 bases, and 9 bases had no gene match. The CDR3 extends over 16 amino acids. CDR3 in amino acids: CATSEGTGGEVYGYTF. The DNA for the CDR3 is TGTGCCACCAGTGAAGGCACAGGGGGCGAGGTCTATGGCTACACCTTC.

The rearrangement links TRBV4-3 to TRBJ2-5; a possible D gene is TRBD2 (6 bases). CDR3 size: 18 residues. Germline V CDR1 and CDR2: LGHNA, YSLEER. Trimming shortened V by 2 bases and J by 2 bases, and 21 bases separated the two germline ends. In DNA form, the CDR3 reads TGCGCCAGCAGCCAAACGGGGATTTCAAATGGGGGGCAAGAGACCCAGTACTTC. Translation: CASSQTGISNGGQETQYF.

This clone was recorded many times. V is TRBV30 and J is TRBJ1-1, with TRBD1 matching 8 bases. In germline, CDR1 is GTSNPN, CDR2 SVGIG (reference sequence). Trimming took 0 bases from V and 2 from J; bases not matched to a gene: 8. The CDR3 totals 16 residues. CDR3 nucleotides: TGTGCCTGGAGTGTAGGTTCGGGACAGGCAAACACTGAAGCTTTCTTT. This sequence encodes CAWSVGSGQANTEAFF.